One and the same sample provided the 8 T cell receptor beta chains below, sequenced in a study of shared clonotypes between healthy human individuals. This table comes from immunoSEQ multiplex PCR, and its TCRdb copy is limited to in-frame clones, with some not included. Of around 2.5 million clones listed, over 85% are singletons. Specimen: naive CD4+ T cells from PBMCs. As to subset: CD45RA+ positively selected. These receptor sequences come from a young man in good health. Some clones in this sample may be carry-over from other donors' samples.

Here the CDR3 reads CASSRKREETQYF. In DNA, the CDR3 is TGTGCCAGCAGCCGCAAGCGGGAGGAGACCCAGTACTTC. The chain couples TRBV7-2 to TRBJ2-5; 8 bases agree with TRBD2. This CDR3 contains 13 residues. With V trimmed by 5 bases and J by 5 bases, 4 bases remained unmatched. The germline V gene has CDR1 SGHTA and CDR2 FQGNSA.

This chain links TRBV6-6 with TRBJ1-5; 7 bases match TRBD1. Unmatched junction bases numbered 10, after V lost 7 bases and J lost 4 bases. CDR3 length: 15 amino acids. Germline V gene sequence: CDR1 MNHNY, CDR2 SVGAGI (reference sequence). CDR3: CASNERGQGNQPQHF. Here the CDR3 DNA reads TGTGCCAGCAATGAGAGGGGGCAGGGGAATCAGCCCCAGCATTTT.

The CDR3 bases are TGCGCCAGCAGTGAGTCGCGGGCATCTAGGACAGATACGCAGTATTTT. This translates into CASSESRASRTDTQYF. The chain is built from TRBV10-2 and TRBJ2-3, with D possibly matching TRBD2 (5 bases). The CDR3 is 16 residues long. V was clipped by 0 bases and J by 3 bases, with 13 bases between them. The germline CDR1 and CDR2 sequences are WSHSY and SAAADI.

This chain connects TRBV6-1 to TRBJ2-4, with D possibly matching TRBD2 (5 bases). The V and J ends lost 6 bases and 7 bases respectively, with 13 bases between them. This CDR3 comprises 13 residues. The germline CDR1 and CDR2 sequences are MNHNS and SASEGT. CDR3 amino acids: CASSGKGTNIQYF. The DNA for the CDR3 is TGTGCCAGCAGCGGGAAGGGTACCAACATTCAGTACTTC.

This clone was counted a single time. The chain is built from TRBV7-2 and TRBJ2-1, with D perhaps TRBD2 (6 bases). Germline V lookup: CDR1 SGHTA, CDR2 FQGNSA. The V end was cut by 5 bases, the J end by 2 bases, with 13 bases between. The CDR3 totals 15 residues. The CDR3 loop is CASSLTSLPYNEQFF. The CDR3 DNA is TGTGCCAGCAGCCTTACTAGCCTCCCCTACAATGAGCAGTTCTTC.

V is TRBV13 and J is TRBJ1-2; D gene uncertain. Germline CDR1 and CDR2: PRHDT and FYEKMQ (reference sequence). The CDR3 sequence is 15 residues long. V lost 5 bases to trimming and J lost 5 bases, with 18 bases between them. The CDR3 reads CASSPGPIFSYGYTF. As DNA, the CDR3 is TGTGCCAGCAGCCCTGGACCCATATTTTCGTATGGCTACACCTTC.

With respect to this clone: The sample carries other DNA sequences with the same CDR3. V usage is TRBV5-1 and J usage is TRBJ1-1; D remains ambiguous. Germline-derived CDR1 and CDR2 are SGHRS and YFSETQ. V was pared by 0 bases and J by 0 bases, with 6 bases between. The length of the CDR3 is 14 residues. The CDR3 protein is CASSLVPLNTEAFF. Written as DNA, the CDR3 is TGCGCCAGCAGCTTGGTTCCCCTGAACACTGAAGCTTTCTTT.

This clone appeared a single time. The chain links TRBV6-5 to TRBJ2-1; D gene uncertain. The germline V gene encodes CDR1 MNHEY and CDR2 SVGAGI. Trimming removed 0 bases from V and 9 bases from J, with 12 bases in between. There are 14 residues in the CDR3. The CDR3 loop is CASSYSPLYREQFF. In DNA form, the CDR3 reads TGTGCCAGCAGTTACTCCCCTCTCTACCGTGAGCAGTTCTTC.